A single sample is the source of the 29 T cell receptor beta chains below, sequenced in a study of T cells in Graves' hyperthyroidism and ophthalmopathy. From RNA transcripts, TCR beta CDR3 regions were amplified. A set of HTBI primers served as the primers for a first-round RT-PCR of the TCR CDR3. TCRdb reprocessed the multiplex PCR reads with MiXCR, giving one entry per CDR3 protein. The table lists about 640,000 distinct CDR3 sequences, about 20% of them singletons. Material for sequencing was blood. These receptors all come from a man aged 25-40 years with Graves' ophthalmopathy.

The rearrangement links TRBV2 to TRBJ2-2; tentative D call: TRBD1 (6 bases). CDR3 length equals 13 residues. Germline-derived CDR1 and CDR2 are SNHLY and FYNNEI. The V end was cut by 4 bases, the J end by 6 bases, with 9 bases between. CDR3 protein: CASSGQGPGELFF. CDR3 coding DNA: TGTGCCAGCAGTGGGCAGGGGCCCGGGGAGCTGTTTTTT.

Only a few counts were recorded for this clonotype. The chain uses TRBV20-1 and TRBJ2-3, with TRBD2 matching over 7 bases. After removal of 3 bases from V and 0 bases from J, the junction contained 18 bases not matched to a gene. Germline V CDR1 and CDR2: DFQATT, SNEGSKA (reference sequence). The CDR3 spans 19 residues. The CDR3 spells CSASSSIMAGTISTDTQYF. The CDR3 DNA follows: TGCAGTGCTAGTTCTAGTATAATGGCAGGGACTATAAGCACAGATACGCAGTATTTT.

The chain carries TRBV5-4 and TRBJ2-2; 8 bases match TRBD2. V was clipped by 2 bases and J by 5 bases; unmatched bases: 2. Germline V CDR1 and CDR2: SGHNT, YYREEE (reference sequence). This CDR3 contains 14 residues. The CDR3 nucleotides read TGTGCCAGCAGCTTACTAGCGGATACCGGGGAGCTGTTTTTT. Translated: CASSLLADTGELFF.

The V call is TRBV4-1, the J call TRBJ2-3; D possibly corresponds to TRBD2 (6 bases). Germline CDR1 MGHRA, CDR2 YSYEKL. There are 17 residues in the CDR3. V lost 2 bases and J 0 bases, leaving 15 bases between the germline ends. The CDR3 reads CASSQSGVALSTDTQYF. The CDR3 nucleotides read TGCGCCAGCAGCCAATCGGGAGTAGCGCTTAGCACAGATACGCAGTATTTT.

This clonotype appeared a few times. The V call is TRBV6-1, the J call TRBJ2-7; 7 bases align to TRBD1. The germline V gene has CDR1 MNHNS and CDR2 SASEGT. This CDR3 has 15 amino acids. V lost 3 bases and J lost 1; bases outside the gene matches: 6. As DNA, the CDR3 is TGTGCCAGCAGTGACGCCGGGACAGCGTCCTACGAGCAGTACTTC. Its translation: CASSDAGTASYEQYF.

At least ten counts were recorded for this clonotype. The V gene is TRBV7-2, the J gene TRBJ1-5; a possible D gene is TRBD1 (6 bases). Germline CDR1 SGHTA, CDR2 FQGNSA. Trimming left V 3 bases short and J 4 bases short, with 16 bases between. There are 16 residues in the CDR3. CDR3 bases: TGTGCCAGCAGCTTGAGTCCGACAGGCCTTAATCAGCCCCAGCATTTT. Amino acids: CASSLSPTGLNQPQHF.

The gene calls are TRBV6-1 and TRBJ1-2; 12 bases line up with TRBD1. The CDR3 contains 15 residues. Trimming took 4 bases from V and 8 from J; bases not matched to a gene: 8. Germline lookup yields CDR1 MNHNS and CDR2 SASEGT. In DNA, the CDR3 is TGTGCCAGCAGTGGAGGGGACAGGGGGCTTCGGGGCTACACCTTC. This translates into CASSGGDRGLRGYTF.

The J gene is TRBJ2-7, the V gene TRBV4-1; 11 positions match TRBD2. J was trimmed by 6 bases and V by 4 bases; bases with no gene match: 2. CDR1 is MGHRA, CDR2 YSYEKL, per germline. The CDR3 is 13 residues long. The CDR3 coding sequence is TGCGCCAGCAGCCGGCTAGCGGGAGGCGAGCAGTACTTC. Protein: CASSRLAGGEQYF.

V usage is TRBV7-2 and J usage is TRBJ2-1; D unresolved. The CDR3 runs to 14 residues. Per germline, CDR1 SGHTA and CDR2 FQGNSA. With 0 bases removed from V and 8 bases from J, the gap between germline ends came to 11 bases. Here the CDR3 DNA reads TGTGCCAGCAGCTTAGCGTGGTTAAAGGATGAGCAGTTCTTC. The encoded protein is CASSLAWLKDEQFF.

This clonotype was detected a few times. The CDR3 here is CASRKRQNTEAFF. The CDR3 coding sequence is TGTGCCAGCAGGAAAAGACAGAACACTGAAGCTTTCTTT. This rearrangement joins TRBV6-1 to TRBJ1-1; D not certain. The CDR3 extends over 13 amino acids. Trimming left V 6 bases short and J 1 base short, with 9 bases between. Germline CDR1 is MNHNS and CDR2 is SASEGT.

This clonotype came up a few times. This chain connects TRBV28 to TRBJ2-6; D not resolved. The CDR3 covers 13 residues. V lost 1 base and J 3 bases, leaving 1 base between the germline ends. Germline V gives CDR1 MDHEN, CDR2 SYDVKM. CDR3 DNA sequence: TGTGCCAGCAGTTTATATGGGGCCAACGTCCTGACTTTC. This translates into CASSLYGANVLTF.

The chain carries TRBV7-6 and TRBJ2-1, with TRBD2 matching 7 bases. With 8 bases clipped from V and 0 bases from J, the junction kept 7 bases outside the gene matches. CDR3 length equals 15 residues. The germline V gene has CDR1 SGHVS and CDR2 FNYEAQ. As DNA, the CDR3 is TGTGCCAGCGGTTCAGCGGGGAGCTCCTACAATGAGCAGTTCTTC. It specifies CASGSAGSSYNEQFF.

This rearrangement joins TRBV5-1 to TRBJ1-3; D unclear. CDR3 size: 15 residues. The ends were cut back, 4 bases at V and 0 bases at J, with 11 bases in the middle. CDR1 SGHRS and CDR2 YFSETQ come from the germline V gene. CDR3 residues: CASSETEYSGNTIYF. The CDR3 nucleotides read TGCGCCAGCAGCGAAACAGAATACTCTGGAAACACCATATATTTT.

The rearrangement links TRBV28 to TRBJ1-3, with D uncertain. Germline V gives CDR1 MDHEN, CDR2 SYDVKM. V lost 2 bases and J lost 0, with 8 bases in between. The CDR3 length is 15 residues. The CDR3 here is CASSLGPNSGNTIYF. The CDR3 coding sequence is TGTGCCAGCAGTTTAGGGCCGAACTCTGGAAACACCATATATTTT.

The J gene is TRBJ1-2, the V gene TRBV18, with 10 bases that match TRBD1. The germline CDR1 and CDR2 sequences are KGHSH and LQKENI. V gave up 2 bases and J gave up 4 bases; unmatched junction bases: 7. The length of the CDR3 is 16 residues. The CDR3 nucleotides are TGTGCCAGCTCACCATCCCGGGACAGGGGCTCCTATGGCTACACCTTC. This gives the protein CASSPSRDRGSYGYTF. The full variable domain, in which reference TRBV18 and TRBJ1-2 provide the parts outside the CDR3, is NAGVMQNPRHLVRRRGQEARLRCSPMKGHSHVYWYRQLPEEGLKFMVYLQKENIIDESGMPKERFSAEFPKEGPSILRIQQVVRGDSAAYFCASSPSRDRGSYGYTFGSGTRLTVV.

This clonotype was detected a few times. The genes are TRBV9 and TRBJ2-7, with D possibly being TRBD2 (6 bases). V lost 0 bases to trimming and J lost 2 bases, with 12 bases between them. CDR3 length equals 15 residues. Germline V lookup: CDR1 SGDLS, CDR2 YYNGEE. The CDR3 sequence: CASSVAPGSPYEQYF. In nucleotides, the CDR3 is TGTGCCAGCAGCGTAGCCCCCGGGAGCCCCTACGAGCAGTACTTC. Complete variable domain (other parts from reference TRBV9 and TRBJ2-7): DSGVTQTPKHLITATGQRVTLRCSPRSGDLSVYWYQQSLDQGLQFLIQYYNGEERAKGNILERFSAQQFPDLHSELNLSSLELGDSALYFCASSVAPGSPYEQYFGPGTRLTVT.

This clonotype has more than one count but fewer than ten. J is TRBJ2-6 and V is TRBV19; a possible D gene is TRBD1 (6 bases). Germline assignment: CDR1 LNHDA and CDR2 SQIVND (reference sequence). The CDR3 length is 21 residues. Trimming pared 6 bases from V and 0 bases from J, leaving 27 bases between. CDR3 loop: CASSEILIAPARGSGANVLTF. In DNA form, the CDR3 reads TGTGCCAGTAGCGAAATTCTTATTGCTCCCGCCAGGGGCTCTGGGGCCAACGTCCTGACTTTC.

This chain connects TRBV11-2 to TRBJ2-3; D gene uncertain. Trimming took off 4 bases at V and 2 bases at J, with 28 bases between the two ends. The V gene's germline CDR1 is SGHAT and CDR2 FQNNGV. The CDR3 spans 20 residues. The chain's CDR3 is CASSSPIATVDPVNTDTQYF. The CDR3 coding sequence is TGTGCCAGCAGCTCTCCCATTGCGACTGTTGATCCCGTCAACACAGATACGCAGTATTTT.

This clonotype has at least ten counts. The chain combines TRBV19 with TRBJ2-2; no clear D gene. The germline V gene has CDR1 LNHDA and CDR2 SQIVND (reference sequence). CDR3 length: 13 amino acids. Trimming stripped 3 bases from V and 5 bases from J, with 7 bases between. The CDR3 is CASSIDRTGELFF. The DNA for the CDR3 is TGTGCCAGTAGTATTGACCGAACCGGGGAGCTGTTTTTT.

The chain joins TRBV6-2 or TRBV6-3 to TRBJ2-5; D is perhaps TRBD1 (6 bases). Trimming removed 4 bases from V and 4 bases from J, with 31 bases in between. This CDR3 has 20 amino acids. The germline V gene has CDR1 MNHEY and CDR2 SVGEGT. The CDR3: CASSWYPPGAREGEGETQYF. In nucleotides, the CDR3 is TGTGCCAGCAGTTGGTACCCCCCAGGGGCTAGAGAGGGGGAAGGAGAGACCCAGTACTTC.

This sequence joins TRBV29-1 and TRBJ2-3; no clear D. The CDR3 is made up of 13 amino acids. Germline V gene sequence: CDR1 SQVTM, CDR2 ANQGSEA. V lost 2 bases, J lost 0 bases, and 6 bases lay in between. CDR3 nucleotides: TGCAGCGTTGAATCTGGGAGCACAGATACGCAGTATTTT. Amino acid sequence: CSVESGSTDTQYF.

This clonotype has more than one count but fewer than ten. This sequence joins TRBV5-1 and TRBJ1-1, with D maybe TRBD1 (6 bases). V was shortened by 4 bases and J by 0 bases, with 16 bases between the two germline ends. Germline V gene sequence: CDR1 SGHRS, CDR2 YFSETQ. The CDR3 runs to 16 residues. CDR3 in DNA: TGCGCCAGCAGCCCTGGGACACGAGTATTGAACACTGAAGCTTTCTTT. Encoded protein: CASSPGTRVLNTEAFF.

This chain uses TRBV20-1 with TRBJ2-5, with 8 nucleotides matching TRBD1. This CDR3 contains 13 residues. The V and J ends lost 3 bases and 5 bases, in that order; junction bases with no gene match: 5. Germline V gene lookup returns CDR1 DFQATT and CDR2 SNEGSKA (reference sequence). CDR3 nucleotide sequence: TGCAGTGCTAGGAAGACAGGGGTTGAGACCCAGTACTTC. Amino acid sequence: CSARKTGVETQYF.

This clonotype showed up many times. The rearrangement links TRBV5-6 to TRBJ2-7, with 10 nucleotides matching TRBD2. CDR3 length: 14 amino acids. V lost 2 bases to trimming and J lost 6 bases; unmatched junction nucleotides: 5. Per germline, CDR1 SGHDT and CDR2 YYEEEE. The CDR3 here is CASSLLAGLGEQYF. The CDR3 region has the DNA TGTGCCAGCAGCTTACTAGCGGGATTGGGCGAGCAGTACTTC. Using reference TRBV5-6 and TRBJ2-7 for the parts outside the CDR3, the full variable domain is DAGVTQSPTHLIKTRGQQVTLRCSPKSGHDTVSWYQQALGQGPQFIFQYYEEEERQRGNFPDRFSGHQFPNYSSELNVNALLLGDSALYLCASSLLAGLGEQYFGPGTRLTVT.

This clonotype was detected only once. This chain connects TRBV30 to TRBJ2-1; 8 bases fit TRBD2. The CDR3 totals 13 residues. Germline V lookup: CDR1 GTSNPN, CDR2 SVGIG (reference sequence). J was trimmed by 2 bases and V by 3 bases; bases with no gene match: 0. The CDR3 nucleotides are TGTGCCTGGAGGCGGGAGGCCTACAATGAGCAGTTCTTC. Translated: CAWRREAYNEQFF.

Ten or more counts support this clonotype. CDR3 sequence: CASSPSSNQPQHF. DNA for the CDR3: TGTGCCAGCTCACCTTCTAGCAATCAGCCCCAGCATTTT. The chain has TRBV18 and TRBJ1-5; D is unclear. CDR3 length equals 13 residues. Germline CDR1 and CDR2: KGHSH and LQKENI. Trimming shortened V by 3 bases and J by 0 bases, and 3 bases separated the two germline ends.

This clonotype was counted at least ten times. This chain connects TRBV6-1 to TRBJ1-1, with TRBD1 identical over 9 bases. Germline CDR1 reads MNHNS; CDR2 reads SASEGT. The V and J ends lost 5 bases and 6 bases, in that order; junction bases with no gene match: 4. The CDR3 spans 13 residues. The CDR3 region has the DNA TGTGCCAGCAGTACGACAGGGGGAGCTGAAGCTTTCTTT. Its translation is CASSTTGGAEAFF.

This clonotype was observed a handful of times. The chain links TRBV7-9 to TRBJ2-5, with D hard to call. Germline CDR1 is SEHNR and CDR2 is FQNEAQ (reference sequence). There are 15 residues in the CDR3. The V and J ends lost 3 bases and 2 bases respectively, with 13 bases between them. The CDR3 loop is CASSLVVSGQETQYF. CDR3 nucleotides: TGTGCCAGCAGCTTGGTGGTGTCAGGACAAGAGACCCAGTACTTC.

This clonotype occurred a few times. The chain combines TRBV29-1 with TRBJ2-7, with TRBD2 identical over 9 bases. J gave up 4 bases and V 4 bases, and 5 bases lay outside the gene matches. This CDR3 has 13 residues. CDR1 and CDR2 from the germline V gene are SQVTM and ANQGSEA. The CDR3 loop is CSVARRGGYEQYF. Written as DNA, the CDR3 is TGCAGCGTTGCTCGGCGGGGGGGATACGAGCAGTACTTC.